One and the same sample provided the 18 T cell receptor beta chains below, sequenced in a study of blood T cell repertoires in COVID-19. Only in-frame clones appear in the TCRdb table, and some are missing; sequencing was by immunoSEQ multiplex PCR. Of more than 60,000 clones listed, roughly 86% were seen once; the top ten hold around 21%. Sequencing was done on a sample of peripheral blood. The source of these receptors is a woman between 50 and 59 years old with active or convalescent COVID-19.

The chain combines TRBV7-2 with TRBJ1-3, with a weak D call TRBD1 (6 bases). CDR1 and CDR2 (germline): SGHTA, FQGNSA. The CDR3 is 16 amino acids. V lost 5 bases and J lost 7, with 21 bases in between. The DNA of the CDR3 is TGTGCCAGCAGCCCCCCAGGGGCAGGGCAGTCGAACACCATATATTTT. Its protein product is CASSPPGAGQSNTIYF. The full variable domain, in which reference TRBV7-2 and TRBJ1-3 provide the parts outside the CDR3, is GAGVSQSPSNKVTEKGKDVELRCDPISGHTALYWYRQSLGQGLEFLIYFQGNSAPDKSGLPSDRFSAERTGGSVSTLTIQRTQQEDSAVYLCASSPPGAGQSNTIYFGEGSWLTVV.

This sequence joins TRBV6-2 or TRBV6-3 and TRBJ1-1; D is uncertain. Trimming took off 2 bases at V and 1 base at J, with 8 bases between the two ends. The CDR3 covers 14 residues. CDR1 MNHEY and CDR2 SVGEGT come from the germline V gene. The CDR3 sequence: CASSYEVRNTEAFF. The DNA for the CDR3 is TGTGCCAGCAGTTACGAAGTTAGGAACACTGAAGCTTTCTTT.

This sequence joins TRBV10-3 and TRBJ2-6, with 8 bases fitting TRBD2. This CDR3 has 16 residues. Germline V gene lookup returns CDR1 ENHRY and CDR2 SYGVKD. The J segment lost 0 bases and the V segment lost 4 bases, leaving 2 bases of the junction unmatched. The CDR3 loop reads CAISAAGVSGANVLTF. The CDR3 nucleotides read TGTGCCATCAGTGCAGCGGGGGTCTCTGGGGCCAACGTCCTGACTTTC.

The V call is TRBV7-8, the J call TRBJ2-5, with TRBD1 identical over 7 bases. Germline assignment: CDR1 SGHVS and CDR2 FQNEAQ. The CDR3 is 15 amino acids. V lost 8 bases and J lost 4; bases outside the gene matches: 13. The CDR3 loop reads CASSGLGTGAETQYF. The CDR3 DNA follows: TGTGCCAGCTCCGGCCTGGGTACAGGGGCAGAGACCCAGTACTTC.

The gene calls are TRBV10-1 and TRBJ2-3, with TRBD1 matching over 8 bases. This CDR3 is 16 amino acids long. The germline CDR1 and CDR2 sequences are WNHNN and SYGVQD (reference sequence). V lost 3 bases, J lost 5 bases, and 10 bases stayed unmatched. CDR3 sequence: CASSDLSGGAVDTQYF. The CDR3 nucleotides are TGCGCCAGCAGTGACCTATCAGGGGGCGCGGTAGATACGCAGTATTTT.

V gene TRBV27 combines with J gene TRBJ1-4; a possible D gene is TRBD1 (5 bases). V was shortened by 4 bases and J by 4 bases, with 13 bases between the two germline ends. The CDR3 contains 15 residues. Germline-derived CDR1 and CDR2 are MNHEY and SMNVEV (reference sequence). Here the CDR3 DNA reads TGTGCCAGCAGTTCCACCGACAGTCTTAATGAAAAACTGTTTTTT. Its translation is CASSSTDSLNEKLFF.

The V call is TRBV7-8, the J call TRBJ2-5; no clear D gene. Trimming removed 1 base from V and 5 bases from J, with 14 bases in between. This CDR3 contains 15 residues. From germline, CDR1 is SGHVS and CDR2 FQNEAQ. Here the CDR3 DNA reads TGTGCCAGCAGCTTAGGAGGCTTAGCCCGGGAGACCCAGTACTTC. Its translation is CASSLGGLARETQYF.

J is TRBJ2-1 and V is TRBV2, with TRBD2 matching 9 bases. Germline CDR1 reads SNHLY; CDR2 reads FYNNEI. J was trimmed by 4 bases and V by 10 bases; bases with no gene match: 5. This CDR3 has 13 amino acids. The CDR3 DNA sequence: TGTGCCACCGGGACTAGCACTTACAATGAGCAGTTCTTC. Translated: CATGTSTYNEQFF.

The V and J genes are TRBV5-1 and TRBJ1-2, with 8 bases lining up with TRBD1. Germline CDR1 is SGHRS and CDR2 is YFSETQ. The CDR3 has 14 amino acids. Trimming removed 3 bases from V and 8 bases from J; junction bases left unmatched: 9. DNA of the CDR3: TGCGCCAGCAGCTCCGAGGACAGGGTAGGGGGCTACACCTTC. Translated, it gives CASSSEDRVGGYTF.

The gene calls are TRBV5-1 and TRBJ1-1; 8 bases are shared with TRBD1. Germline trimming cut 0 bases from V and 1 base from J; bases unmatched to any gene: 14. The CDR3 sequence is 19 residues long. Germline CDR1 reads SGHRS; CDR2 reads YFSETQ. CDR3: CASSLALPGQVTANTEAFF. In DNA, the CDR3 is TGCGCCAGCAGCTTGGCCCTACCGGGACAGGTGACCGCGAACACTGAAGCTTTCTTT.

The V and J genes are TRBV5-6 and TRBJ1-6; D is undetermined. The CDR3 covers 15 residues. CDR1 is SGHDT and CDR2 is YYEEEE in the germline V gene. Trimming took 0 bases from V and 8 from J, leaving 12 bases between them. CDR3 sequence: CASSLGGGKDSPLHF. Here the CDR3 DNA reads TGTGCCAGCAGCTTGGGGGGAGGGAAGGATTCACCCCTCCACTTT.

This clone was counted between two and nine times. The rearrangement joins TRBV4-2 to TRBJ2-7, with 14 nucleotides matching TRBD2. From germline, CDR1 is LGHNA and CDR2 YNFKEQ. This CDR3 has 16 amino acids. V shed 0 bases and J 3 bases; nucleotides not matched to a gene: 1. CDR3 DNA: TGTGCCAGCAGCCAAGAAGGGACTAGCGGGAGCTACGAGCAGTACTTC. As protein: CASSQEGTSGSYEQYF.

This chain uses TRBV27 with TRBJ2-1, with D perhaps TRBD2 (5 bases). The germline V and J ends were trimmed by 3 bases and 7 bases, with 10 bases remaining between them. The CDR3 runs 13 residues. CDR1 MNHEY and CDR2 SMNVEV come from the germline V gene (reference sequence). CDR3 sequence: CASSFEGDNEQFF. The DNA of the CDR3 is TGTGCCAGCAGTTTCGAGGGAGATAATGAGCAGTTCTTC.

The gene calls are TRBV7-8 and TRBJ2-5, with a weak D call TRBD1 (6 bases). V was clipped by 0 bases and J by 5 bases, with 13 bases between them. The CDR3 sequence is 15 residues long. Germline V lookup: CDR1 SGHVS, CDR2 FQNEAQ. Here the CDR3 reads CASSLALGARETQYF. Here the CDR3 DNA reads TGTGCCAGCAGCTTAGCGTTGGGGGCGCGGGAGACCCAGTACTTC.

The rearrangement joins TRBV7-6 to TRBJ2-2; D perhaps matches TRBD1 (6 bases). CDR3 size: 19 residues. V gave up 9 bases and J gave up 0 bases, with 26 bases separating them. From germline, CDR1 is SGHVS and CDR2 FNYEAQ. The CDR3 DNA reads as TGTGCCAGTAAGCTTAATCCTCCCCTGGACAGAGCGAACACCGGGGAGCTGTTTTTT. As protein: CASKLNPPLDRANTGELFF.

The chain has TRBV28 and TRBJ1-2; unclear D gene. Deletions cut 7 bases from V and 4 bases from J, with 13 bases between. The V gene's germline CDR1 is MDHEN and CDR2 SYDVKM. CDR3 size: 13 residues. CDR3 DNA sequence: TGTGCCAGCACCCCTGCGGGCAGCTATGGCTACACCTTC. It yields the protein CASTPAGSYGYTF.

This clone was detected once. This chain uses TRBV7-6 with TRBJ2-3; TRBD2 agrees at 9 bases. The V segment lost 3 bases and the J segment 3 bases; nucleotides outside the gene matches: 7. Germline assignment: CDR1 SGHVS and CDR2 FNYEAQ. CDR3 length: 16 residues. The CDR3 nucleotides read TGTGCCAGCAGCTTTCGGACTAGCGAGGGTACAGATACGCAGTATTTT. Residues: CASSFRTSEGTDTQYF. Based on the CDR3 plus reference TRBV7-6 and TRBJ2-3, the full variable domain is GAGVSQSPRYKVTKRGQDVALRCDPISGHVSLYWYRQALGQGPEFLTYFNYEAQQDKSGLPNDRFSAERPEGSISTLTIQRTEQRDSAMYRCASSFRTSEGTDTQYFGPGTRLTVL.

This sequence joins TRBV7-6 and TRBJ2-2, with 14 bases aligning to TRBD2. The CDR3 loop spans 20 amino acids. Trimming took 3 bases from V and 7 from J; bases not matched to a gene: 16. The germline CDR1 and CDR2 sequences are SGHVS and FNYEAQ. The CDR3 loop reads CASSFYLLGTSGRGDGELFF. The CDR3 coding sequence is TGTGCCAGCAGCTTCTACCTCCTCGGGACTAGCGGGAGAGGGGACGGGGAGCTGTTTTTT.